Sequencing of this T cell receptor beta chain was carried out in a study of blood T cell repertoires in COVID-19 (dated by TCRdb to the early 2020s). At the level of the whole study: Samples covering the acute and convalescent phases of COVID-19 were provided by collaborators in the United States, Italy and Spain. Deeply sampled blood TCRbeta repertoires from subjects exposed to, actively infected with, or recovered from COVID-19 were included in the dataset. The repertoires were released in a freely available public database meant as a resource for research on the immune response to SARS-CoV-2. Where available, HLA class I and class II types were taken from metadata supplied by the sample provider and were not determined by assay-based typing. The material from the prospective study consisted of cDNA or gDNA derived from T cells, B-cell-depleted T cells, or PBMCs. Sample metadata almost always included a de-identified subject ID, COVID-19 status, age in years and sex. The samples were drawn from the first 160 participants of the ongoing ImmuneRACE study and from roughly 1,300 subjects provided by 6 global collaborators. Study-wide conclusions, independent of this receptor: The amount of clinical and demographic metadata varied by source and participant and was provided uncurated.

One collaborating source in Seattle enrolled patients while the patients were actively infected and followed the patients over time throughout the course of disease. Collaborating institutions collected whole blood in K2EDTA tubes following their own protocols. For TCRbeta analysis, collaborator samples were shipped as frozen whole blood, as isolated PBMCs, or as DNA extracted from either sample type. The immunoSEQ Assay, a bias-controlled multiplex PCR, was used to amplify TCRbeta CDR3 regions from genomic DNA. For the original study's pipeline: Within the assay, amplification of reference gene primers was used to estimate how many nucleated cells each sample contained. Sequence reads were collapsed and filtered to measure the absolute abundance of every unique TCRbeta CDR3 rearrangement. Productive Simpson clonality was computed per sample as the square root of Simpson's diversity index over productive rearrangements. Held by TCRdb, this immuneACCESS table contains in-frame sequences only and omits some clones. Under half of the omission traces to an unresolved V gene where checked; the cause of the rest is unknown. The DNA was the basis for D and trimming; V, J and clone size are from that table. The sample contains roughly 200,000 clones, roughly 80% of them found a single time. About 11% of the sample is held by the ten biggest clonotypes.

From the cysteine through the phenylalanine, the CDR3 covers 14 amino acids. Only the CDR3 region is kept as DNA, spanning 42 bases read in frame from base 1. The junction shows trimming of 5 bases on V and 0 bases on J, plus 5 bases between the germline ends. CDR1 and CDR2 are read off the germline V gene as SGHTA and FQGNSA. Points on this clone: This receptor's antigen is unknown. Per-base quality was not reported, and no clone a single base away is much larger than it.

The chain links TRBV7-2 with TRBJ2-6; the D gene lacks a confident call. What was sequenced was peripheral blood. The clonotype comes from a woman between 40 and 50 years old with COVID-19, enrolled during active disease. The CDR3 reads CASSRSSGANVLTF. The nucleotide sequence reads TGTGCCAGCAGCCGTAGCTCTGGGGCCAACGTCCTGACTTTC.